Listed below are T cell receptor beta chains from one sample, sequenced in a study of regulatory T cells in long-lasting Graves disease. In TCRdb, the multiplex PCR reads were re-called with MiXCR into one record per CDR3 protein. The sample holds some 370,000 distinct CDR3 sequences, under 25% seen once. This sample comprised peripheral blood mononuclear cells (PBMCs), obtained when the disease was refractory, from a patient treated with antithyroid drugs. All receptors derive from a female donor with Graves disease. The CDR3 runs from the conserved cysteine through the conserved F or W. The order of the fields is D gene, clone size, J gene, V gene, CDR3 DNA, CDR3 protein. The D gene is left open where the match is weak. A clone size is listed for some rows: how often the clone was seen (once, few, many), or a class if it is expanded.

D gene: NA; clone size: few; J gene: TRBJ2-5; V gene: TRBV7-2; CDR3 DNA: TGTGCCAGCAGCACCCGGGCCACGGAGACCCAGTACTTC; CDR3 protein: CASSTRATETQYF
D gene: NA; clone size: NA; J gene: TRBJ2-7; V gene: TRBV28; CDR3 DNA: TGTGCCAGCAGCATAACCTCCGGGACACCGAATGAATACTACGAGCAGTACTTC; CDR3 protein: CASSITSGTPNEYYEQYF
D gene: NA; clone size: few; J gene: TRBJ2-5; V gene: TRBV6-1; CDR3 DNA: TGTGCCAGCAATTCACTGGGGACCCAGTACTTC; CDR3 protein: CASNSLGTQYF
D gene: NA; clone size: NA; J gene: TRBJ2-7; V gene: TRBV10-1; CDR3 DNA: TGCGCCAGCAGTCCCCACAGAAGCTCCTACGAGCAGTACTTC; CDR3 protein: CASSPHRSSYEQYF
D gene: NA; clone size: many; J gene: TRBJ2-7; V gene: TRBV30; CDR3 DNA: TGTGCCTGGAGTGTAGGGCGGGCCGCCACCTACGAGCAGTACTTC; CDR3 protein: CAWSVGRAATYEQYF
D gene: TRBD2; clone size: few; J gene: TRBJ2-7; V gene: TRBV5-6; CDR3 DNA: TGTGCCAGCAGCCGACTAGCGGGAGAATCTTACGAGCAGTACTTC; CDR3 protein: CASSRLAGESYEQYF
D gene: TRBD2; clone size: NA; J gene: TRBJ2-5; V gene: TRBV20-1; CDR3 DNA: TGCAGTGCTGCTAAAACTAGCGGGAGGGAAGAGACCCAGTACTTC; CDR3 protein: CSAAKTSGREETQYF
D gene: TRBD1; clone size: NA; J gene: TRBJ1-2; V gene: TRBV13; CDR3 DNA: TGTGCCAGCAGCTCCCTAGGGACAGAATACGGCTACACCTTC; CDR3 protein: CASSSLGTEYGYTF
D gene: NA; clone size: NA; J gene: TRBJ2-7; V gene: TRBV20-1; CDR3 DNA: TGCAGCGCTCTCAGTTTAGCTGCTTACGAGCAGTACTTC; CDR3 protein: CSALSLAAYEQYF
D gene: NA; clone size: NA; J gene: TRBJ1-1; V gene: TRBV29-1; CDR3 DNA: TGCAGCGTTCTCTTCGGACAGAAAGAAGCTTTCTTT; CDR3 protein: CSVLFGQKEAFF
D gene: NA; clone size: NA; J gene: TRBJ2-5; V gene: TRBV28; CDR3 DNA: TGTGCCAGCAGTTACGGACTCAAAAAATCCCTCCAAGAGACCCAGTACTTC; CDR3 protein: CASSYGLKKSLQETQYF
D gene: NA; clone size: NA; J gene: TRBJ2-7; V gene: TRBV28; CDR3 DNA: TGTGCCAGCAGTTTAGGGATCGGGGCAGTCTACGAGCAGTACTTC; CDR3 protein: CASSLGIGAVYEQYF
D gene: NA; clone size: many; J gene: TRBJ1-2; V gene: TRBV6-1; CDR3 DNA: TGTGCCAGCAGTCCATATACCCAGGGGCGCGGTGGCTACACCTTC; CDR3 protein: CASSPYTQGRGGYTF
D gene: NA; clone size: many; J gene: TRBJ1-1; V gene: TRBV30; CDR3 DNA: TGTGCCTGGAGGGGGAGGAACACTGAAGCTTTCTTT; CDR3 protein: CAWRGRNTEAFF
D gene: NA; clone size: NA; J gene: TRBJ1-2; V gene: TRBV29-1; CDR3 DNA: TGCAGCGTTGAATCCGTAGCTAACTATGGCTACACCTTC; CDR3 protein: CSVESVANYGYTF
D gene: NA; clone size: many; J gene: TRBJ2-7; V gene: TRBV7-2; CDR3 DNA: TGTGCCAGCAGCTTGATTCAAGGGACCTACGAGCAGTACTTC; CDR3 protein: CASSLIQGTYEQYF
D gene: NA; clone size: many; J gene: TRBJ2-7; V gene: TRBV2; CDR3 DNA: TGTGCCAGCAGTGAAGTTGGCGGGGTGAAATCGGAGCAGTACTTC; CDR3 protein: CASSEVGGVKSEQYF
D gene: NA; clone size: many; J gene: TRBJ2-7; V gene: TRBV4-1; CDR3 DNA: TGCGCCAGCAGCCAAGTCTGGGGGGAGGAGCAGTACTTC; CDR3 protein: CASSQVWGEEQYF
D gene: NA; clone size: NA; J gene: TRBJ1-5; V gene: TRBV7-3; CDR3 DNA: TGTGCCAGCAGCCCTCCCTCCGGGGCGGATAGCAATCAGCCCCAGCATTTT; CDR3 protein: CASSPPSGADSNQPQHF
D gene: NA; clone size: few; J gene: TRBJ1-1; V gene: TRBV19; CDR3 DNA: TGTGCCAGTAATGGTCAGGAGAACACTGAAGCTTTCTTT; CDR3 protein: CASNGQENTEAFF
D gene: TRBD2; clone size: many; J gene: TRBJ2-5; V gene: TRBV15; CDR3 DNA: TGTGCCACCAGCAGAGAGGGACTAGCGGGAGGGCGGGAGACCCAGTACTTC; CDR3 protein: CATSREGLAGGRETQYF
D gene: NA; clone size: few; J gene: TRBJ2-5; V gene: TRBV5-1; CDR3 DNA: TGCGCCAGCACGGGCGAATATTACCAAGAGACCCAGTACTTC; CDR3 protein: CASTGEYYQETQYF
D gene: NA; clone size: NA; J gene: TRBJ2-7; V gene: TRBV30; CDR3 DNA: TGTGCCTGGAGTGCCGGCACCTACGAGCAGTACTTC; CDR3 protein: CAWSAGTYEQYF
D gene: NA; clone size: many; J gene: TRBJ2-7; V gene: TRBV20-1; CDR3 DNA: TGCAGTGCTAGTTCGTTACAGGACACTATTCCCTACGAGCAGTACTTC; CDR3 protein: CSASSLQDTIPYEQYF
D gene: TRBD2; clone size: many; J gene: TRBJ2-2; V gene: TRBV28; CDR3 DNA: TGTGCCAGCAGTTTCGCGGGAGGAACCGGGGAGCTGTTTTTT; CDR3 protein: CASSFAGGTGELFF
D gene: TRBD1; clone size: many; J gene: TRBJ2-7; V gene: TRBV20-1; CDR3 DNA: TGCAGCGCCTGGACAGGTTATGGCGGAGGCGAGCAGTACTTC; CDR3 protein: CSAWTGYGGGEQYF
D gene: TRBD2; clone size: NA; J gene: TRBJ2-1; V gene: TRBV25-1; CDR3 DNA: TGTGCCAGCAGGACGGGACTAGCGGGTGTGTGGGGTGAGCAGTTCTTC; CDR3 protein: CASRTGLAGVWGEQFF
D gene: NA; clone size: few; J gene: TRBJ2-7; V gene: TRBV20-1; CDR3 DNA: TGCAGTGCTAGTGGAAGGGGCCAATCCTACGAGCAGTACTTC; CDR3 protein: CSASGRGQSYEQYF
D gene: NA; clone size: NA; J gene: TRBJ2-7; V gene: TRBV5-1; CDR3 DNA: TGCGCCAGCAGCTTGGAGGGGCTCACCTCCTACGAGCAGTACTTC; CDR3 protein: CASSLEGLTSYEQYF
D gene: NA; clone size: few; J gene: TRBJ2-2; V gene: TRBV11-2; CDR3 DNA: TGTGCCAGCAGCTTAGGAGGGGACGGGGAGCTGTTTTTT; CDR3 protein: CASSLGGDGELFF
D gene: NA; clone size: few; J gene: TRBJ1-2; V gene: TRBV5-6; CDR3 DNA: TGTGCCAGCAGCTTGGGGGCAGTTGGCTACACCTTC; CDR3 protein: CASSLGAVGYTF
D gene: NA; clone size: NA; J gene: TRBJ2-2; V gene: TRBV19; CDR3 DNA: TGTGCCAGTAGTATCTCCGGGGGCGCCCCCGGGGAGCTGTTTTTT; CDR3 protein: CASSISGGAPGELFF
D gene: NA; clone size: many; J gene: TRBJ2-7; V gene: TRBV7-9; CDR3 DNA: TGTGCCAGCAGCTTAGAGGCGAACTACGAGCAGTACTTC; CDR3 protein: CASSLEANYEQYF
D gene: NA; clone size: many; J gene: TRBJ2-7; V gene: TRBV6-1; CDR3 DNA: TGTGCCAGCAGCTCCCCCACCTACGAGCAGTACTTC; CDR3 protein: CASSSPTYEQYF
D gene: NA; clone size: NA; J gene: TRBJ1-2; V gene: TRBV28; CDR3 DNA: TGTGCCAGCAGTTTATACCAGGGATCCTACTATGGCTACACCTTC; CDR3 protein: CASSLYQGSYYGYTF
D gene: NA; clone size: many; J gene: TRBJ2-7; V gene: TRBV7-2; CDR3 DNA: TGTGCCAGCAGCTTAGTCGGGAGCCGGAGGGAGCAGTACTTC; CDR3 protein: CASSLVGSRREQYF
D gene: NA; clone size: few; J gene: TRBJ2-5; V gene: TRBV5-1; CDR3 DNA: TGCGCCAGCCACGAGGGAACAGCGGGTCAAGAGACCCAGTACTTC; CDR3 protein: CASHEGTAGQETQYF
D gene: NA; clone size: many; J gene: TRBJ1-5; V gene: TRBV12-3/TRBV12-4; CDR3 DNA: TGTGCCAGCAGTTTAGGCGAAAGGGTGCCCCAGCATTTT; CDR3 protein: CASSLGERVPQHF
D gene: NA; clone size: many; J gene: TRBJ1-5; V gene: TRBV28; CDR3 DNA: TGTGCCAGCCACACCACAAATCAGCCCCAGCATTTT; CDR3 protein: CASHTTNQPQHF
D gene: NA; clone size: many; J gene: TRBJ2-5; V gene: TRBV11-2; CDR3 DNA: TGTGCCAGCAGAAATAGTGGGACTCAAGAGACCCAGTACTTC; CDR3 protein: CASRNSGTQETQYF
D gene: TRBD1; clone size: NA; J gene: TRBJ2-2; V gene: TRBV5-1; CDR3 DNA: TGCGCCAGCAGCTCCCCGGGACAGGGTAACACCGGGGAGCTGTTTTTT; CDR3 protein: CASSSPGQGNTGELFF
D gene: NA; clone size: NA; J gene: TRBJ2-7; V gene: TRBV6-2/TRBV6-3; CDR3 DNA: TGTGCCAGCAGCCCCCTAGGCACATCCTACGAGCAGTACTTC; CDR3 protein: CASSPLGTSYEQYF
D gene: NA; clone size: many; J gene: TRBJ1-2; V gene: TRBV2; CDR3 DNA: TGTGCCAGCAGCGCCCAGGGGATTGGGACCTATGGCTACACCTTC; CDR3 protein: CASSAQGIGTYGYTF
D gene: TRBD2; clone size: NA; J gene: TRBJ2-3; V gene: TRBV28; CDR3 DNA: TGTGCCAGCAGTTCTGGGGCAGCGAGCGGGGGTACGCAGTATTTT; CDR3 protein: CASSSGAASGGTQYF
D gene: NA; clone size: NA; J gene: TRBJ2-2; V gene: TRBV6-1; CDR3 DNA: TGTGCCAGCAGCACTGATTATGGCGGGGAGCTGTTTTTT; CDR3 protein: CASSTDYGGELFF
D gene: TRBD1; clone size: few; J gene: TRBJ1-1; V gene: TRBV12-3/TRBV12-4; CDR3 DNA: TGTGCCAGCAGTTCTCGACAGGGGGGAGAAGCTTTCTTT; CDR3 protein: CASSSRQGGEAFF
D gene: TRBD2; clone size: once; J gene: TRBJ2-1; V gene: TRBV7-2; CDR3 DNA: TGTGCCAGCAGCTTAGGGGCTAGCGGGAGTTCCTACAATGAGCAGTTCTTC; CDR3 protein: CASSLGASGSSYNEQFF
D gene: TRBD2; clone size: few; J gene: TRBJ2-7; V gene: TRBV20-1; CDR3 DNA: TGCAGTGCTACCTTTTCTAGCGGGTCCTACGAGCAGTACTTC; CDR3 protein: CSATFSSGSYEQYF
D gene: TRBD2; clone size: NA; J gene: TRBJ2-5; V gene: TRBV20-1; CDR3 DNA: TGCAGTGCTAGAGATCGCCGACTAGCGCCACAAGAGACCCAGTACTTC; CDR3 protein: CSARDRRLAPQETQYF
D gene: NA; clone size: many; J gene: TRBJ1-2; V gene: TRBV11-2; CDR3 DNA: TGTGCCAGCAGCCCAATTCGGGGTAAAAAGGCGTTTGGCTACACCTTC; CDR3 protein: CASSPIRGKKAFGYTF
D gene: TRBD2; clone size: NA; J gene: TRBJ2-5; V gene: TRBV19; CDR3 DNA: TGTGCCAGTAGTTTCCGAAGCGGGACGTATGAGACCCAGTACTTC; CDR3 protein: CASSFRSGTYETQYF